This TCR beta chain was found in a study of blood T cell repertoires in COVID-19. Study-level background: Sources were T cells, B-cell-depleted T cells, or PBMCs; the material itself was cDNA or gDNA.

This clone came up once. Measured with immunoSEQ multiplex PCR; TCRdb has only the in-frame clones, and not every one. The sample has about 67,000 clones, around 85% seen once. This CDR3 spans 17 amino acids. Between the trimmed V and J ends, which lost 3 bases and 0 bases, there was a span of 15 bases. CDR1 LNHDA and CDR2 SQIVND come from the germline V gene (reference sequence). The TCR was taken from an elderly woman with acute or convalescent COVID-19. V is TRBV19 and J is TRBJ2-1, with D possibly being TRBD2 (6 bases). Sequencing was performed on peripheral blood. CDR3 coding DNA: TGTGCCAGTAGTATTTTTGGTACGGGGGACTCCTACAATGAGCAGTTCTTC. Protein product: CASSIFGTGDSYNEQFF. Using reference TRBV19 and TRBJ2-1 for the parts outside the CDR3, the full variable domain is DGGITQSPKYLFRKEGQNVTLSCEQNLNHDAMYWYRQDPGQGLRLIYYSQIVNDFQKGDIAEGYSVSREKKESFPLTVTSAQKNPTAFYLCASSIFGTGDSYNEQFFGPGTRLTVL.